These 22 T cell receptor beta chains were all obtained from the same sample, sequenced in a study of cytomegalovirus exposure and HLA in healthy donors. The study ran its PCR with 60 Vbeta and 13 Jbeta primers. Clones were sequenced by immunoSEQ multiplex PCR, and TCRdb holds only the in-frame ones, with some missing. There are 95,000 to 150,000 clones in the sample; approximately 80% occur only once, and approximately 3.8% lies in the top ten. Sample: PBMCs. The receptors come from a man in his forties or fifties in good health and CMV-seronegative.

This clone was recorded a few times. The chain couples TRBV6-5 to TRBJ1-5; tentative D call: TRBD1 (5 bases). The germline gives CDR1 MNHEY, CDR2 SVGAGI. Between the trimmed V and J ends, which lost 8 bases and 7 bases, there was a span of 18 bases. CDR3 length: 14 amino acids. The CDR3 DNA follows: TGTGCCAGCTTAGGCGCAGGGAGGAGGCAGCCCCAGCATTTT. Its protein product is CASLGAGRRQPQHF.

The CDR3 protein is CASSPLPGGTDTQYF. The CDR3 DNA reads TGTGCCAGCAGCCCCCTACCCGGGGGTACAGATACGCAGTATTTT. The chain joins TRBV9 to TRBJ2-3, with D possibly matching TRBD2 (6 bases). CDR1 SGDLS and CDR2 YYNGEE come from the germline V gene. The CDR3 length is 15 residues. Trimming cost V 4 bases and J 3 bases, with 15 bases left between them.

The table lists this clone with a count of one. The chain has TRBV11-1 and TRBJ2-3, with a tentative D call TRBD2 (6 bases). The V gene's germline CDR1 is SGHAT and CDR2 FQDESV (reference sequence). V dropped 6 bases and J dropped 3 bases, with 13 bases sitting between them. This CDR3 is built from 14 residues. The CDR3 reads CASRERGGTDTQYF. CDR3 DNA sequence: TGTGCCAGCAGAGAGAGGGGAGGAACAGATACGCAGTATTTT.

This rearrangement joins TRBV19 to TRBJ1-1; no definite D call. This CDR3 comprises 15 residues. Germline CDR1 LNHDA, CDR2 SQIVND (reference sequence). Between the trimmed V and J ends, which lost 4 bases and 4 bases, there was a span of 16 bases. CDR3 sequence reads: CASSTYAPGGTEAFF. The CDR3 DNA sequence: TGTGCCAGTAGTACATACGCACCTGGCGGCACTGAAGCTTTCTTT.

V and J are TRBV7-2 and TRBJ2-1, with 7 nucleotides matching TRBD2. CDR1 SGHTA and CDR2 FQGNSA come from the germline V gene. The junction had 6 bases not matched to a gene; V was cut back by 0 bases and J by 7 bases. The CDR3 has 15 amino acids. CDR3 nucleotide sequence: TGTGCCAGCAGCTTAGCCGGCGGGGGTTGGAATGAGCAGTTCTTC. It encodes CASSLAGGGWNEQFF.

This chain uses TRBV5-1 with TRBJ2-7; D is possibly TRBD1 (5 bases). In germline, CDR1 is SGHRS, CDR2 YFSETQ. Trimming pared 4 bases from V and 4 bases from J, leaving 12 bases between. CDR3 length: 13 residues. The CDR3 DNA reads as TGCGCCAGCAGCGTTGACAGCAGATACGAGCAGTACTTC. Residues: CASSVDSRYEQYF.

A single count supports this clone. The V and J genes are TRBV20-1 and TRBJ2-7, with 7 bases identical to TRBD2. Per the germline V gene, CDR1 is DFQATT and CDR2 is SNEGSKA (reference sequence). This CDR3 comprises 10 residues. V lost 5 bases, J lost 7 bases, and 2 bases stayed unmatched. CDR3 amino acids: CSAGRGEQYF. In nucleotides, the CDR3 is TGCAGTGCTGGGCGGGGGGAGCAGTACTTC.

This chain joins TRBV5-1 and TRBJ1-2; D may be TRBD1 (6 bases). The germline V and J ends were trimmed by 5 bases and 6 bases, with 14 bases remaining between them. CDR1 is SGHRS, CDR2 YFSETQ, per germline. This CDR3 is built from 13 residues. CDR3 sequence reads: CASSRGANDGYTF. The CDR3, as DNA: TGCGCCAGCAGTCGGGGGGCGAATGATGGCTACACCTTC.

This clone was recorded a few times. This sequence joins TRBV28 and TRBJ2-5, with 11 positions matching TRBD1. Germline assignment: CDR1 MDHEN and CDR2 SYDVKM. The CDR3 sequence is 15 residues long. Trimming took 5 bases from V and 4 from J; bases not matched to a gene: 6. The CDR3 DNA sequence: TGTGCCAGCAGTGGGGGACAGGGGGTTGGAGAGACCCAGTACTTC. As protein: CASSGGQGVGETQYF.

Of note for this clone: One end of the junction fails to match germline, which may point to a read error. V gene TRBV2 combines with J gene TRBJ1-1; D not resolved. The CDR3 runs to 13 residues. Germline CDR1 and CDR2: SNHLY and FYNNEI. CDR3 loop: CASTSAYRTEAFF. DNA of the CDR3: TGTGCCAGCACATCAGCCTATAGGACTGAGGCTTTCTTT.

The gene calls are TRBV7-9 and TRBJ2-5; 7 positions match TRBD2. The CDR3 is 14 residues long. Germline trimming cut 5 bases from V and 5 bases from J; bases unmatched to any gene: 8. CDR1 is SEHNR and CDR2 is FQNEAQ in the germline V gene (reference sequence). The CDR3 DNA sequence: TGTGCCAGCAGCCCACATACTAGCGTGGAGACCCAGTACTTC. It yields the protein CASSPHTSVETQYF.

This chain links TRBV9 with TRBJ1-2, with D maybe TRBD1 (6 bases). CDR1 SGDLS and CDR2 YYNGEE come from the germline V gene. This CDR3 spans 13 amino acids. Trimming shortened V by 0 bases and J by 4 bases, and 7 bases separated the two germline ends. The CDR3 DNA sequence: TGTGCCAGCAGCGTAGAGGACAGCTATGGCTACACCTTC. Translation gives CASSVEDSYGYTF.

The V gene is TRBV5-6, the J gene TRBJ1-4; 8 bases match TRBD1. The CDR3 loop spans 15 amino acids. The germline gives CDR1 SGHDT, CDR2 YYEEEE. Trimming at V came to 5 bases and at J to 7 bases, leaving 10 bases not matched to a gene. Here the CDR3 reads CASSWQGARSEKLFF. Here the CDR3 DNA reads TGTGCCAGCAGTTGGCAGGGGGCCAGGAGTGAAAAACTGTTTTTT.

The chain is built from TRBV15 and TRBJ1-4; D unclear. The CDR3 runs to 14 residues. Germline CDR1 LNHNV, CDR2 YYDKDF (reference sequence). V was clipped by 3 bases and J by 7 bases, with 12 bases between them. The DNA of the CDR3 is TGTGCCACCAGCAGCGTCGGGGTGGGTGAAAAACTGTTTTTT. Translating it yields CATSSVGVGEKLFF.

The rearrangement links TRBV19 to TRBJ1-2; a weak D match, TRBD1 (6 bases). Trimming pared 6 bases from V and 8 bases from J, leaving 19 bases between. Germline V gene data show CDR1 as LNHDA and CDR2 as SQIVND (reference sequence). CDR3 length equals 14 residues. The CDR3 DNA sequence: TGTGCCAGTAGCGACCGGACAGTTCGAGGGGGCTACACCTTC. Translation gives CASSDRTVRGGYTF.

The genes are TRBV6-4 and TRBJ2-3; D gene unclear. CDR3 length: 15 amino acids. The ends were cut back, 0 bases at V and 1 base at J, with 8 bases in the middle. Per the germline V gene, CDR1 is MRHNA and CDR2 is SNTAGT. CDR3 DNA: TGTGCCAGCAGTGACTCGCCTATCTGCACAGATACGCAGTATTTT. It is translated as CASSDSPICTDTQYF.

J is TRBJ1-6 and V is TRBV6-1; D is undetermined. In germline, CDR1 is MNHNS, CDR2 SASEGT. V was cut by 0 bases and J by 10 bases, with 16 bases left in between. This CDR3 comprises 16 residues. The CDR3 sequence: CASSEAQVLAGSPLHF. Written as DNA, the CDR3 is TGTGCCAGCAGTGAAGCGCAGGTACTAGCGGGCTCACCCCTCCACTTT.

This clone was picked up a small number of times. V is TRBV7-9 and J is TRBJ2-5; tentative D call: TRBD1 (6 bases). V shed 2 bases and J shed 5 bases, with 15 bases lying between them. Germline CDR1 is SEHNR and CDR2 is FQNEAQ (reference sequence). The CDR3 is 15 residues long. The CDR3 region has the DNA TGTGCCAGCAGCTTACTAGGGACAAGGGAGGAGACCCAGTACTTC. Translated: CASSLLGTREETQYF.

V is TRBV27 and J is TRBJ2-7; perhaps TRBD1 as D (6 bases). The CDR3 extends over 17 amino acids. The V end was cut by 3 bases, the J end by 1 base, with 19 bases between. CDR1 and CDR2 (germline): MNHEY, SMNVEV (reference sequence). The CDR3 DNA follows: TGTGCCAGCAGTTTCACCTACGTCCAGGGGAGTTCCTACGAGCAGTACTTC. This sequence encodes CASSFTYVQGSSYEQYF.

The chain couples TRBV27 to TRBJ1-1; 7 nucleotides match TRBD1. Germline V CDR1 and CDR2: MNHEY, SMNVEV (reference sequence). The CDR3 is 13 residues long. V shed 5 bases and J 3 bases; nucleotides not matched to a gene: 3. The CDR3 reads CASSPGGYTEAFF. DNA for the CDR3: TGTGCCAGCAGTCCAGGGGGATACACTGAAGCTTTCTTT.

The gene calls are TRBV6-5 and TRBJ2-3; D unresolved. CDR1 MNHEY and CDR2 SVGAGI come from the germline V gene. The CDR3 length is 15 residues. V lost 2 bases, J lost 1 base, and 10 bases lay in between. The CDR3 DNA is TGTGCCAGCAGTTACATCCGTCAGGGCACAGATACGCAGTATTTT. This gives the protein CASSYIRQGTDTQYF.

The CDR3 sequence: CASGGQAGELFF. In DNA, the CDR3 is TGTGCTAGTGGTGGACAGGCCGGGGAGCTGTTTTTT. The gene calls are TRBV12-5 and TRBJ2-2; 7 bases map to TRBD1. The length of the CDR3 is 12 residues. Germline CDR1 reads LGHNT; CDR2 reads FRNRAP. V shed 5 bases, J shed 6 bases, and the junction held 0 bases outside the gene matches.